What follows are 15 T cell receptor beta chains derived from one specimen sequenced in a study of blood T cell repertoires in COVID-19. Assay used: immunoSEQ multiplex PCR; TCRdb lists only in-frame clones, some missing. The data contain some 200,000 clones, more than 80% of them singletons. Sequencing was done on a sample of PBMCs or T cells enriched from blood (not recorded which). The receptors stem from a woman between 18 and 29 years old who had recovered from COVID-19.

This chain's CDR3 is CASSFTRDRSVYEQYF. CDR3 bases: TGTGCCAGCAGTTTTACCAGGGACAGAAGTGTGTACGAGCAGTACTTC. The rearrangement links TRBV28 to TRBJ2-7, with 7 bases aligning to TRBD1. The length of the CDR3 is 16 residues. J gave up 4 bases and V 3 bases, and 12 bases lay outside the gene matches. The germline V gene encodes CDR1 MDHEN and CDR2 SYDVKM. Supplemented by reference TRBV28 and TRBJ2-7, the full variable domain reads DVKVTQSSRYLVKRTGEKVFLECVQDMDHENMFWYRQDPGLGLRLIYFSYDVKMKEKGDIPEGYSVSREKKERFSLILESASTNQTSMYLCASSFTRDRSVYEQYFGPGTRLTVT.

This clone was observed once. The V and J genes are TRBV10-3 and TRBJ1-6; TRBD1 aligns across 7 bases. Trimming took 5 bases from V and 9 from J; bases not matched to a gene: 7. CDR1 and CDR2 (germline): ENHRY, SYGVKD. This CDR3 spans 14 amino acids. The chain's CDR3 is CAISTGTVTSPLHF. The DNA for the CDR3 is TGTGCCATCAGTACCGGGACAGTGACTTCACCCCTCCACTTT.

The rearrangement joins TRBV5-1 to TRBJ1-1; D gene ambiguous. Germline V gene sequence: CDR1 SGHRS, CDR2 YFSETQ. The CDR3 length is 13 residues. Deletions cut 1 base from V and 2 bases from J, with 6 bases between. The CDR3 protein is CASSLFSNTEAFF. The DNA of the CDR3 is TGCGCCAGCAGCTTGTTCAGTAACACTGAAGCTTTCTTT.

The genes are TRBV5-4 and TRBJ2-5; D call uncertain. The ends were cut back, 1 base at V and 1 base at J, with 8 bases in the middle. The V gene's germline CDR1 is SGHNT and CDR2 YYREEE (reference sequence). The CDR3 is 14 amino acids. CDR3 coding DNA: TGTGCCAGCAGCTTGAGAGGTTTCCAAGAGACCCAGTACTTC. This gives the protein CASSLRGFQETQYF.

The rearrangement joins TRBV6-4 to TRBJ2-2; no definite D call. The CDR3 consists of 15 residues. V gave up 2 bases and J gave up 1 base, with 8 bases separating them. The germline CDR1 and CDR2 sequences are MRHNA and SNTAGT. CDR3: CASSDASGNTGELFF. CDR3 DNA sequence: TGTGCCAGCAGTGACGCCTCGGGGAACACCGGGGAGCTGTTTTTT.

The chain carries TRBV10-2 and TRBJ1-2; weak D call: TRBD1 (5 bases). Germline CDR1 is WSHSY and CDR2 is SAAADI. Trimming took off 8 bases at V and 1 base at J, with 5 bases between the two ends. The CDR3 spans 11 residues. CDR3 protein: CASQGNYGYTF. As DNA, the CDR3 is TGCGCCAGCCAGGGTAACTATGGCTACACCTTC.

V and J are TRBV5-4 and TRBJ2-7, with 8 bases lining up with TRBD1. This CDR3 has 14 amino acids. V shed 2 bases and J 1 base; nucleotides not matched to a gene: 2. The germline V gene encodes CDR1 SGHNT and CDR2 YYREEE (reference sequence). The DNA of the CDR3 is TGTGCCAGCAGCTTAAGACAGGGGTCCTACGAGCAGTACTTC. Its translation is CASSLRQGSYEQYF.

This chain links TRBV2 with TRBJ1-5; TRBD1 matches at 8 bases. The CDR3 totals 15 residues. CDR1 is SNHLY, CDR2 FYNNEI, per germline. V lost 4 bases and J lost 6; bases outside the gene matches: 8. CDR3 DNA sequence: TGTGCCAGCAGTGGGGGCCAGGGGGCAGGTCAGCCCCAGCATTTT. This translates into CASSGGQGAGQPQHF.

CDR3 loop: CATLALGGVGTEAFF. In nucleotides, the CDR3 is TGTGCCACCCTGGCCTTAGGGGGCGTGGGGACTGAAGCTTTCTTT. The chain combines TRBV24-1 with TRBJ1-1; 7 nucleotides match TRBD1. CDR3 length: 15 amino acids. V trimming: 9 bases; J trimming: 5 bases; junction bases outside the gene matches: 14. From germline, CDR1 is KGHDR and CDR2 SFDVKD.

The chain couples TRBV7-2 to TRBJ1-2; D is possibly TRBD1 (6 bases). Germline V lookup: CDR1 SGHTA, CDR2 FQGNSA. The CDR3 runs 14 residues. Trimming removed 1 base at V and 7 bases at J, with 13 bases between. The CDR3 DNA is TGTGCCAGCAGCTTAGGGGGCAGGGGAAGTGGCTACACCTTC. This sequence encodes CASSLGGRGSGYTF.

J is TRBJ1-1 and V is TRBV29-1; tentative D call: TRBD1 (6 bases). This CDR3 spans 12 amino acids. V lost 7 bases and J 1 base, leaving 10 bases between the germline ends. Germline-derived CDR1 and CDR2 are SQVTM and ANQGSEA. The CDR3 DNA sequence: TGCAGCGGGGGGGGACAGAACACTGAAGCTTTCTTT. Its protein product is CSGGGQNTEAFF.

This rearrangement joins TRBV5-1 to TRBJ1-1, with D tentatively TRBD1 (5 bases). The CDR3 consists of 14 residues. The V end lost 3 bases, the J end lost 1 base, and 10 bases lay between the germline ends. Germline assignment: CDR1 SGHRS and CDR2 YFSETQ. This CDR3 is CASSSRQTNTEAFF. Written as DNA, the CDR3 is TGCGCCAGCAGCTCGAGACAGACGAACACTGAAGCTTTCTTT. Based on the CDR3 plus reference TRBV5-1 and TRBJ1-1, the full variable domain is KAGVTQTPRYLIKTRGQQVTLSCSPISGHRSVSWYQQTPGQGLQFLFEYFSETQRNKGNFPGRFSGRQFSNSRSEMNVSTLELGDSALYLCASSSRQTNTEAFFGQGTRLTVV.

The V and J genes are TRBV19 and TRBJ1-5; 9 bases are a match to TRBD1. The CDR3 extends over 15 amino acids. The ends lost 5 bases at V and 6 bases at J; junction bases unmatched: 8. Germline V gene data show CDR1 as LNHDA and CDR2 as SQIVND (reference sequence). Here the CDR3 DNA reads TGTGCCAGTAGTGCCCGGACAGGGGTCCTTCAGCCCCAGCATTTT. This sequence encodes CASSARTGVLQPQHF.

This clone showed up just a few times. In DNA form, the CDR3 reads TGTGCCAGTAGTCCCCGGGACAGCAACACTGAAGCTTTCTTT. Amino acids: CASSPRDSNTEAFF. The chain has TRBV19 and TRBJ1-1, with 7 nucleotides matching TRBD1. V was clipped by 5 bases and J by 2 bases; unmatched bases: 5. There are 14 residues in the CDR3. Looked up from germline, CDR1 is LNHDA and CDR2 is SQIVND (reference sequence).

The chain links TRBV18 to TRBJ1-4; perhaps TRBD1 as D (6 bases). Germline V gene lookup returns CDR1 KGHSH and CDR2 LQKENI. V was trimmed by 7 bases and J by 8 bases, leaving 14 bases between them. The CDR3 is 13 amino acids. This CDR3 reads CASFKDSSEKLFF. DNA of the CDR3: TGTGCCAGCTTTAAGGACAGCTCGGAAAAACTGTTTTTT.